This T cell receptor beta chain comes out of a study of blood T cell repertoires in COVID-19. Turning to the study itself: Collection of acute and convalescent COVID-19 samples took place in the United States, Italy and Spain. PBMCs, B-cell-depleted T cells, or T cells were the source of the cDNA or gDNA that made up the material.

In the original analysis: Scientists estimated how many nucleated cells there were by amplifying reference gene primers. Generated by immunoSEQ multiplex PCR, the TCRdb table keeps only in-frame clones and is missing some. V, J and clone size are those of that table, while D and trimming were read from the DNA. Altogether 200,000 to 250,000 clones are present, about 90% being singletons, with the ten largest covering roughly 3%. V shed 0 bases and J shed 4 bases, with 10 bases lying between them. CDR1 and CDR2 (germline): LGHNA, YSLEER. The CDR3 consists of 15 residues. Material for sequencing was peripheral blood. The clonotype comes from a woman in her thirties who had recovered from COVID-19. J is TRBJ2-1 and V is TRBV4-3, with D possibly TRBD2 on 6 matching bases. The CDR3: CASSQDRGVYNEQFF. In DNA, the CDR3 is TGCGCCAGCAGCCAAGATCGCGGGGTTTACAATGAGCAGTTCTTC.